The 30 T cell receptor beta chains in this list originate from one sample, sequenced in a study of cytomegalovirus exposure and HLA in healthy donors. The protocol was immunoSEQ multiplex PCR, while the TCRdb copy is restricted to in-frame clones and leaves out a portion. In the table there are about 180,000 clones, 85% of which are singletons. The sequenced material came from PBMCs. Receptors were obtained from a man younger than 35 in good health and CMV-seropositive.

The chain uses TRBV2 and TRBJ2-7; D possibly corresponds to TRBD1 (6 bases). V was trimmed by 6 bases and J by 2 bases, leaving 17 bases between them. The CDR3 consists of 15 residues. Per the germline V gene, CDR1 is SNHLY and CDR2 is FYNNEI. In nucleotides, the CDR3 is TGTGCCAGCAGCCTACAGGGAGATCGCGCCTACGAGCAGTACTTC. Residues: CASSLQGDRAYEQYF.

V usage is TRBV2 and J usage is TRBJ2-3, with D uncertain. Germline V gene lookup returns CDR1 SNHLY and CDR2 FYNNEI. The V end lost 3 bases, the J end lost 8 bases, and 15 bases lay between the germline ends. There are 14 residues in the CDR3. CDR3 residues: CASSDRSSTSTQYF. The CDR3 DNA reads TGTGCCAGCAGTGACAGATCTTCCACAAGTACGCAGTATTTT. Full variable domain (outside the CDR3, taken from reference TRBV2 and TRBJ2-3): EPEVTQTPSHQVTQMGQEVILRCVPISNHLYFYWYRQILGQKVEFLVSFYNNEISEKSEIFDDQFSVERPDGSNFTLKIRSTKLEDSAMYFCASSDRSSTSTQYFGPGTRLTVL.

V gene TRBV5-1 combines with J gene TRBJ2-5, with 12 bases lining up with TRBD2. The CDR3 loop spans 16 amino acids. The junction had 2 bases not matched to a gene; V was cut back by 0 bases and J by 2 bases. Looked up from germline, CDR1 is SGHRS and CDR2 is YFSETQ. CDR3 coding DNA: TGCGCCAGCAGCTTGGGGACTAGCGGGGAACAAGAGACCCAGTACTTC. Amino acid sequence: CASSLGTSGEQETQYF.

The rearrangement links TRBV5-1 to TRBJ1-6, with D possibly matching TRBD1 (5 bases). This CDR3 is built from 15 residues. Germline CDR1 and CDR2: SGHRS and YFSETQ. V lost 4 bases to trimming and J lost 8 bases, with 16 bases between them. The CDR3 region has the DNA TGCGCCAGCAGCCCTACCCAGGGAACTGATTCACCCCTCCACTTT. Amino acids: CASSPTQGTDSPLHF. The whole variable domain, remainder taken from reference TRBV5-1 and TRBJ1-6, is KAGVTQTPRYLIKTRGQQVTLSCSPISGHRSVSWYQQTPGQGLQFLFEYFSETQRNKGNFPGRFSGRQFSNSRSEMNVSTLELGDSALYLCASSPTQGTDSPLHFGNGTRLTVT.

CDR3: CASSLGRGIEETQYF. The CDR3 DNA reads as TGTGCCAGCAGCTTAGGCAGGGGGATCGAGGAGACCCAGTACTTC. V and J are TRBV7-9 and TRBJ2-5; 7 bases line up with TRBD1. With 1 base clipped from V and 5 bases from J, the junction kept 7 bases outside the gene matches. The CDR3 sequence is 15 residues long. Germline-derived CDR1 and CDR2 are SEHNR and FQNEAQ (reference sequence). Full variable domain (outside the CDR3, taken from reference TRBV7-9 and TRBJ2-5): DTGVSQNPRHKITKRGQNVTFRCDPISEHNRLYWYRQTLGQGPEFLTYFQNEAQLEKSRLLSDRFSAERPKGSFSTLEIQRTEQGDSAMYLCASSLGRGIEETQYFGPGTRLLVL.

V usage is TRBV7-2 and J usage is TRBJ1-6, with a weak D call TRBD1 (5 bases). The ends were cut back, 5 bases at V and 8 bases at J, with 16 bases in the middle. Germline CDR1 reads SGHTA; CDR2 reads FQGNSA. The CDR3 consists of 15 residues. The CDR3 sequence is CASSLQGYGDSPLHF. The CDR3 region has the DNA TGTGCCAGCAGCCTTCAGGGATATGGAGATTCACCCCTCCACTTT.

This chain's CDR3 is CASSSEGGTEQYF. As DNA, the CDR3 is TGTGCCAGCAGCTCCGAGGGGGGGACCGAGCAGTACTTC. The gene calls are TRBV5-4 and TRBJ2-7, with D perhaps TRBD2 (7 bases). This CDR3 spans 13 amino acids. Trimming shortened V by 3 bases and J by 6 bases, and 13 bases separated the two germline ends. CDR1 is SGHNT, CDR2 YYREEE, per germline (reference sequence). Complete variable domain (other parts from reference TRBV5-4 and TRBJ2-7): ETGVTQSPTHLIKTRGQQVTLRCSSQSGHNTVSWYQQALGQGPQFIFQYYREEENGRGNFPPRFSGLQFPNYSSELNVNALELDDSALYLCASSSEGGTEQYFGPGTRLTVT.

This chain links TRBV28 with TRBJ1-1, with D perhaps matching TRBD1 (6 bases). Germline values: CDR1 MDHEN, CDR2 SYDVKM. There are 15 residues in the CDR3. Trimming shortened V by 2 bases and J by 4 bases, and 14 bases separated the two germline ends. In nucleotides, the CDR3 is TGTGCCAGCAGTTTAGGCGGGGGGCGGGGCACTGAAGCTTTCTTT. Amino acid sequence: CASSLGGGRGTEAFF.

This clone was detected once. The chain employs TRBV7-3 and TRBJ2-1, with 8 bases identical to TRBD2. V lost 1 base to trimming and J lost 6 bases; unmatched junction nucleotides: 5. The CDR3 is 15 residues long. Germline CDR1 SGHTA, CDR2 FQGTGA. CDR3 sequence (DNA): TGTGCCAGCAGCTTAAGTCGGGGGGGATTCAATGAGCAGTTCTTC. Amino acids: CASSLSRGGFNEQFF.

The CDR3, as DNA: TGCGCCAGCAGCCAAGAAAAAGCGGCCCGGGGAACTGAAGCTTTCTTT. Encoded protein: CASSQEKAARGTEAFF. The chain recombines TRBV4-1 with TRBJ1-1; D ambiguous. V lost 0 bases and J lost 5, with 16 bases in between. The CDR3 has 16 amino acids. Germline V gene data show CDR1 as MGHRA and CDR2 as YSYEKL.

V gene TRBV4-1 combines with J gene TRBJ1-2, with 10 bases identical to TRBD1. V was pared by 0 bases and J by 3 bases, with 4 bases of the junction left unmatched. Germline V gene sequence: CDR1 MGHRA, CDR2 YSYEKL. This CDR3 comprises 16 residues. CDR3 amino acids: CASSQDEGTGDYGYTF. The CDR3 coding sequence is TGCGCCAGCAGCCAAGATGAGGGGACAGGGGACTATGGCTACACCTTC.

This sequence joins TRBV5-8 and TRBJ2-7; TRBD1 aligns across 7 bases. This CDR3 is 14 amino acids long. V lost 2 bases, J lost 0 bases, and 2 bases stayed unmatched. Germline lookup yields CDR1 SGHTS and CDR2 YDEGEE. The CDR3 spells CASSLQGTSYEQYF. CDR3 in DNA: TGTGCCAGCAGCTTACAGGGGACCTCCTACGAGCAGTACTTC.

The chain links TRBV27 to TRBJ1-6; D is undetermined. Per germline, CDR1 MNHEY and CDR2 SMNVEV (reference sequence). The length of the CDR3 is 16 residues. Trimming removed 6 bases at V and 3 bases at J, with 15 bases between. This chain's CDR3 is CASRLRLRNYNSPLHF. Here the CDR3 DNA reads TGTGCCAGCAGGCTGCGGCTTCGTAACTATAATTCACCCCTCCACTTT.

The chain uses TRBV7-8 and TRBJ1-4, with 8 positions matching TRBD1. The CDR3 contains 15 residues. Germline assignment: CDR1 SGHVS and CDR2 FQNEAQ. V lost 5 bases, J lost 5 bases, and 7 bases stayed unmatched. As DNA, the CDR3 is TGTGCCAGCAGCCGACAGGGGAGCGGGAATGAAAAACTGTTTTTT. Translating gives CASSRQGSGNEKLFF.

This clone has just a few counts. The chain joins TRBV6-4 to TRBJ2-1; TRBD2 agrees at 11 bases. The ends lost 10 bases at V and 9 bases at J; junction bases unmatched: 11. The CDR3 covers 14 residues. CDR1 is MRHNA, CDR2 SNTAGT, per germline. The DNA of the CDR3 is TGTGCCACCGTAGCGGGAGGGCCCGATGGTGAGCAGTTCTTC. It codes for CATVAGGPDGEQFF.

The rearrangement links TRBV30 to TRBJ1-4; perhaps TRBD1 as D (5 bases). CDR1 and CDR2 (germline): GTSNPN, SVGIG (reference sequence). There are 16 residues in the CDR3. V was pared by 2 bases and J by 8 bases, with 21 bases between. CDR3 nucleotide sequence: TGTGCCTGGAGTATCATAGGAGGGACCATAGGAGAAAAACTGTTTTTT. It codes for CAWSIIGGTIGEKLFF. Drawing the rest from reference TRBV30 and TRBJ1-4, the complete variable domain is SQTIHQWPATLVQPVGSPLSLECTVEGTSNPNLYWYRQAAGRGLQLLFYSVGIGQISSEVPQNLSASRPQDRQFILSSKKLLLSDSGFYLCAWSIIGGTIGEKLFFGSGTQLSVL.

The gene calls are TRBV4-2 and TRBJ2-1; 11 bases match TRBD2. The CDR3 is 17 amino acids. J was trimmed by 8 bases and V by 0 bases; bases with no gene match: 9. Germline V lookup: CDR1 LGHNA, CDR2 YNFKEQ. The CDR3 sequence: CASSQDSRLAGPYEQFF. Here the CDR3 DNA reads TGTGCCAGCAGCCAAGACTCCCGACTAGCGGGGCCCTATGAGCAGTTCTTC.

The chain links TRBV5-6 to TRBJ1-1; the match to TRBD1 covers 11 bases. Germline lookup yields CDR1 SGHDT and CDR2 YYEEEE. This CDR3 region has 15 residues. V was pared by 4 bases and J by 0 bases, with 2 bases of the junction left unmatched. CDR3 in amino acids: CASSVGQGVNTEAFF. In DNA form, the CDR3 reads TGTGCCAGCAGCGTGGGACAGGGGGTGAACACTGAAGCTTTCTTT. Supplemented by reference TRBV5-6 and TRBJ1-1, the full variable domain reads DAGVTQSPTHLIKTRGQQVTLRCSPKSGHDTVSWYQQALGQGPQFIFQYYEEEERQRGNFPDRFSGHQFPNYSSELNVNALLLGDSALYLCASSVGQGVNTEAFFGQGTRLTVV.

The rearrangement links TRBV7-3 to TRBJ2-5, with a tentative D call TRBD2 (7 bases). The CDR3 contains 13 residues. CDR1 is SGHTA, CDR2 FQGTGA, per germline. Trimming shortened V by 9 bases and J by 4 bases, and 15 bases separated the two germline ends. CDR3 DNA: TGTGCCAGTGCGGGGGCCCCGGGAGAGACCCAGTACTTC. This codes for CASAGAPGETQYF.

For the CDR3, the DNA is TGCGCCAGCACGGTACTAGCGGGGGACACCGGGGAGCTGTTTTTT. As protein: CASTVLAGDTGELFF. The chain carries TRBV5-1 and TRBJ2-2; 11 bases agree with TRBD2. In germline, CDR1 is SGHRS, CDR2 YFSETQ. This CDR3 is built from 15 residues. The V segment lost 6 bases and the J segment 3 bases; nucleotides outside the gene matches: 4.

The chain joins TRBV4-1 to TRBJ2-7, with D perhaps TRBD2 (5 bases). This CDR3 has 14 amino acids. Germline V gene sequence: CDR1 MGHRA, CDR2 YSYEKL. With 0 bases removed from V and 7 bases from J, the gap between germline ends came to 13 bases. CDR3 sequence: CASSQETPSLEQYF. CDR3 nucleotide sequence: TGCGCCAGCAGCCAAGAAACCCCTAGCCTAGAGCAGTACTTC.

J is TRBJ2-3 and V is TRBV9; 7 nucleotides match TRBD2. This CDR3 spans 14 amino acids. The V segment lost 4 bases and the J segment 0 bases; nucleotides outside the gene matches: 2. Germline V gene data show CDR1 as SGDLS and CDR2 as YYNGEE. The CDR3 DNA follows: TGTGCCAGCAGCCCGCGGGGGAGCACAGATACGCAGTATTTT. It encodes CASSPRGSTDTQYF.

The gene calls are TRBV27 and TRBJ1-3; 8 bases are a match to TRBD1. This CDR3 is 15 amino acids long. Unmatched junction bases numbered 4, after V lost 6 bases and J lost 0 bases. Looked up from germline, CDR1 is MNHEY and CDR2 is SMNVEV (reference sequence). Written as DNA, the CDR3 is TGTGCCAGCAGCCGGGACAGGAGCTCTGGAAACACCATATATTTT. This encodes CASSRDRSSGNTIYF.

This chain links TRBV28 with TRBJ1-1; D not resolved. Germline V gives CDR1 MDHEN, CDR2 SYDVKM. The CDR3 spans 13 residues. Trimming took off 5 bases at V and 3 bases at J, with 10 bases between the two ends. The CDR3 region has the DNA TGTGCCAGCAGTCTTCCCCCGGACACTGAAGCTTTCTTT. As protein: CASSLPPDTEAFF.

In DNA form, the CDR3 reads TGTGCCAGCAACCGACAGGGGAACGGCTACACCTTC. Translated, it gives CASNRQGNGYTF. This chain connects TRBV28 to TRBJ1-2; the match to TRBD1 covers 8 bases. The CDR3 length is 12 residues. With 7 bases clipped from V and 8 bases from J, the junction kept 6 bases outside the gene matches. Germline V gene data show CDR1 as MDHEN and CDR2 as SYDVKM.

The rearrangement joins TRBV5-1 to TRBJ2-3; 10 nucleotides align to TRBD2. This CDR3 is built from 18 residues. V trimming: 3 bases; J trimming: 1 base; junction bases outside the gene matches: 11. Per germline, CDR1 SGHRS and CDR2 YFSETQ. The CDR3: CASSSQNTGTSGTDTQYF. CDR3 in DNA: TGCGCCAGCAGCTCACAGAACACCGGGACTAGCGGCACAGATACGCAGTATTTT. Full variable domain (outside the CDR3, taken from reference TRBV5-1 and TRBJ2-3): KAGVTQTPRYLIKTRGQQVTLSCSPISGHRSVSWYQQTPGQGLQFLFEYFSETQRNKGNFPGRFSGRQFSNSRSEMNVSTLELGDSALYLCASSSQNTGTSGTDTQYFGPGTRLTVL.

V usage is TRBV28 and J usage is TRBJ2-1; 8 bases line up with TRBD1. Germline values: CDR1 MDHEN, CDR2 SYDVKM. The CDR3 length is 15 residues. V shed 10 bases, J shed 8 bases, and the junction held 16 bases outside the gene matches. CDR3 residues: CATKSRTGFLHEQFF. CDR3 nucleotide sequence: TGTGCCACCAAGTCAAGGACAGGGTTTTTGCATGAGCAGTTCTTC.

This clone was picked up many times. In DNA form, the CDR3 reads TGTGCCAGTAGTAGCGGGACAGGGGCCATCGGGGAGCTGTTTTTT. It is translated as CASSSGTGAIGELFF. V is TRBV19 and J is TRBJ2-2; 10 bases match TRBD1. The V gene's germline CDR1 is LNHDA and CDR2 SQIVND (reference sequence). The CDR3 runs to 15 residues. The ends lost 4 bases at V and 7 bases at J; junction bases unmatched: 6.

The chain recombines TRBV28 with TRBJ1-1; 11 nucleotides align to TRBD1. Trimming at V came to 5 bases and at J to 4 bases, leaving 9 bases not matched to a gene. The CDR3 extends over 16 amino acids. From germline, CDR1 is MDHEN and CDR2 SYDVKM. The DNA of the CDR3 is TGTGCCAGCAGTCCTCTGGGGACAGGGGGTCCCACTGAAGCTTTCTTT. Protein: CASSPLGTGGPTEAFF.

The V call is TRBV7-9, the J call TRBJ2-7; 8 nucleotides align to TRBD1. This CDR3 spans 14 amino acids. The ends lost 10 bases at V and 5 bases at J; junction bases unmatched: 13. Germline V gene data show CDR1 as SEHNR and CDR2 as FQNEAQ (reference sequence). The CDR3 loop is CATLSQGARNEQYF. CDR3 in DNA: TGTGCCACCTTATCGCAGGGGGCGCGAAACGAGCAGTACTTC.